A selection of T cell receptor beta chains follows, all from one sample in a study of CD8 T cells in Susac syndrome. MiXCR, run by TCRdb on the immunoSEQ multiplex PCR reads, gives a single entry per CDR3 protein. The table records under 200,000 distinct CDR3 sequences, approximately 95% of them present only once. What was sequenced was CD8+ T cells from PBMCs. These receptors came from a human donor with multiple sclerosis. Each CDR3 is given with its conserved first and last residue. Each record gives: J gene, clone size, D gene, V gene, CDR3 protein, CDR3 DNA. A D gene is named only where the DNA matches it firmly. Some rows mark clone size as missing; the rest say once, few, many or name a class of expanded clone.

j_call: TRBJ2-2
clone_size: once
d_call: TRBD1
v_call: TRBV5-1
cdr3_aa: CASSRTGVAGELFF
cdr3_nt: TGCGCCAGCAGTCGGACAGGGGTGGCCGGGGAGCTGTTTTTT

j_call: TRBJ1-2
clone_size: NA
d_call: NA
v_call: TRBV6-5
cdr3_aa: CASSYFFSIPYGYTF
cdr3_nt: TGTGCCAGCAGTTACTTTTTCAGTATCCCCTATGGCTACACCTTC

j_call: TRBJ1-4
clone_size: once
d_call: NA
v_call: TRBV14
cdr3_aa: CASSQVAHTRNEKLFF
cdr3_nt: TGTGCCAGCAGCCAAGTAGCACACACCCGTAATGAAAAACTGTTTTTT

j_call: TRBJ1-1
clone_size: NA
d_call: NA
v_call: TRBV4-1
cdr3_aa: CASSHLDDGFTEAFF
cdr3_nt: TGCGCCAGCAGCCACTTAGACGATGGGTTCACTGAAGCTTTCTTT

j_call: TRBJ2-7
clone_size: NA
d_call: NA
v_call: TRBV11-2
cdr3_aa: CASSWDGSGVGEQYF
cdr3_nt: TGTGCCAGCAGCTGGGATGGTAGCGGCGTCGGCGAGCAGTACTTC

j_call: TRBJ2-5
clone_size: NA
d_call: NA
v_call: TRBV29-1
cdr3_aa: CSVEETPGTSHGAFETQYF
cdr3_nt: TGCAGCGTTGAGGAAACCCCCGGGACTTCCCATGGCGCCTTTGAGACCCAGTACTTC

j_call: TRBJ2-2
clone_size: NA
d_call: NA
v_call: TRBV27
cdr3_aa: CASSPRAGENTGELFF
cdr3_nt: TGTGCCAGCAGCCCCCGGGCTGGGGAGAACACCGGGGAGCTGTTTTTT

j_call: TRBJ2-7
clone_size: NA
d_call: NA
v_call: TRBV4-1
cdr3_aa: CASSQERFAEQYF
cdr3_nt: TGCGCCAGCAGCCAAGAAAGGTTCGCCGAGCAGTACTTC

j_call: TRBJ2-5
clone_size: NA
d_call: TRBD1
v_call: TRBV10-2
cdr3_aa: CASSPGQGRAETQYF
cdr3_nt: TGCGCCAGCAGTCCGGGACAGGGGCGGGCAGAGACCCAGTACTTC

j_call: TRBJ2-1
clone_size: NA
d_call: NA
v_call: TRBV20-1
cdr3_aa: CSARDPGPGSSYNEQFF
cdr3_nt: TGCAGTGCTAGAGACCCTGGCCCGGGATCCTCCTACAATGAGCAGTTCTTC

j_call: TRBJ2-2
clone_size: NA
d_call: NA
v_call: TRBV29-1
cdr3_aa: CSARQSSGELFF
cdr3_nt: TGCAGCGCCCGCCAGTCGTCCGGGGAGCTGTTTTTT

j_call: TRBJ2-5
clone_size: NA
d_call: NA
v_call: TRBV5-1
cdr3_aa: CASKTSGILETQYF
cdr3_nt: TGCGCCAGCAAAACTAGTGGGATTTTAGAGACCCAGTACTTC

j_call: TRBJ1-1
clone_size: NA
d_call: NA
v_call: TRBV7-9
cdr3_aa: CASSLNSENTEAFF
cdr3_nt: TGTGCCAGCAGCTTAAATTCGGAGAACACTGAAGCTTTCTTT

j_call: TRBJ2-1
clone_size: NA
d_call: NA
v_call: TRBV27
cdr3_aa: CASSSTPYNEQFF
cdr3_nt: TGTGCCAGCAGCTCGACTCCTTACAATGAGCAGTTCTTC

j_call: TRBJ2-3
clone_size: NA
d_call: NA
v_call: TRBV20-1
cdr3_aa: CSARDREAGISDTQYF
cdr3_nt: TGCAGTGCTAGAGACAGGGAGGCAGGTATTTCAGATACGCAGTATTTT

j_call: TRBJ2-1
clone_size: NA
d_call: TRBD2
v_call: TRBV28
cdr3_aa: CASGLAELRDEQFF
cdr3_nt: TGTGCCAGCGGACTAGCGGAGCTGAGGGATGAGCAGTTCTTC

j_call: TRBJ1-1
clone_size: NA
d_call: TRBD1
v_call: TRBV6-1
cdr3_aa: CASRVTGALMNTEAFF
cdr3_nt: TGTGCCAGCAGGGTGACAGGGGCCTTAATGAACACTGAAGCTTTCTTT

j_call: TRBJ2-7
clone_size: NA
d_call: NA
v_call: TRBV7-9
cdr3_aa: CASSLEGKYEQYF
cdr3_nt: TGTGCCAGCAGCTTAGAAGGGAAATACGAGCAGTACTTC

j_call: TRBJ2-1
clone_size: NA
d_call: TRBD2
v_call: TRBV13
cdr3_aa: CASSQPGLDNEQFF
cdr3_nt: TGTGCCAGCAGCCAGCCGGGACTAGACAATGAGCAGTTCTTC

j_call: TRBJ2-3
clone_size: NA
d_call: TRBD1
v_call: TRBV5-1
cdr3_aa: CASSLVGQGTDTQYF
cdr3_nt: TGCGCCAGCAGCTTGGTGGGACAGGGAACAGATACGCAGTATTTT

j_call: TRBJ2-1
clone_size: NA
d_call: NA
v_call: TRBV12-5
cdr3_aa: CASGPFEAFLQGEQFF
cdr3_nt: TGTGCTAGTGGCCCCTTTGAGGCCTTCCTACAGGGTGAGCAGTTCTTC

j_call: TRBJ2-7
clone_size: NA
d_call: TRBD2
v_call: TRBV2
cdr3_aa: CASMGGSSYEQYF
cdr3_nt: TGTGCCAGCATGGGCGGGAGTTCGTACGAGCAGTACTTC

j_call: TRBJ2-1
clone_size: NA
d_call: TRBD1
v_call: TRBV9
cdr3_aa: CASSVGGTVYNEQFF
cdr3_nt: TGTGCCAGCAGCGTAGGGGGGACAGTCTACAATGAGCAGTTCTTC

j_call: TRBJ1-1
clone_size: once
d_call: NA
v_call: TRBV13
cdr3_aa: CASSRRTANTEAFF
cdr3_nt: TGTGCCAGCAGCCGAAGGACAGCAAACACTGAAGCTTTCTTT

j_call: TRBJ2-2
clone_size: NA
d_call: NA
v_call: TRBV4-1
cdr3_aa: CASSLRPGEGTGELFF
cdr3_nt: TGCGCCAGCAGCCTGAGGCCGGGAGAGGGAACCGGGGAGCTGTTTTTT

j_call: TRBJ1-2
clone_size: NA
d_call: NA
v_call: TRBV6-5
cdr3_aa: CASKTIGRHGYTF
cdr3_nt: TGTGCCAGCAAGACGATAGGCCGCCATGGCTACACCTTC

j_call: TRBJ2-5
clone_size: NA
d_call: NA
v_call: TRBV9
cdr3_aa: CASSVEGGWETQYF
cdr3_nt: TGTGCCAGCAGCGTAGAGGGGGGTTGGGAGACCCAGTACTTC

j_call: TRBJ2-1
clone_size: NA
d_call: TRBD2
v_call: TRBV20-1
cdr3_aa: CSGLAGGSNEQFF
cdr3_nt: TGCAGTGGACTAGCGGGAGGGAGCAATGAGCAGTTCTTC

j_call: TRBJ2-7
clone_size: NA
d_call: TRBD2
v_call: TRBV27
cdr3_aa: CASISYLAGGSHEQYF
cdr3_nt: TGTGCCAGCATCTCCTATCTAGCGGGAGGCTCCCACGAGCAGTACTTC

j_call: TRBJ1-1
clone_size: NA
d_call: NA
v_call: TRBV20-1
cdr3_aa: CSAPPGDHTEAFF
cdr3_nt: TGCAGTGCCCCTCCCGGAGACCACACTGAAGCTTTCTTT

j_call: TRBJ1-2
clone_size: NA
d_call: NA
v_call: TRBV5-1
cdr3_aa: CASRGRSGGYTF
cdr3_nt: TGCGCCAGCAGGGGGCGTTCGGGTGGCTACACCTTC

j_call: TRBJ1-5
clone_size: NA
d_call: NA
v_call: TRBV27
cdr3_aa: CASRRNYHGQPLNQPQHF
cdr3_nt: TGTGCCAGCCGGAGGAATTACCACGGACAGCCTCTGAATCAGCCCCAGCATTTT